One sample yielded the 4 T cell receptor beta chains listed below, sequenced in a study of response to subunit inactivated influenza vaccine. TCRdb itself ran the RT-PCR reads through MiXCR, one entry per CDR3 protein. This table has approximately 680,000 distinct CDR3 sequences, around a sixth appearing once. Sample: PBMCs from blood, taken less than 13 days after vaccination. The origin of the receptors is a man aged 45-60 years who received an inactivated influenza vaccine.

This clonotype was counted only a few times. The chain is built from TRBV28 and TRBJ1-5; 7 positions match TRBD1. The CDR3 totals 16 residues. J was trimmed by 6 bases and V by 3 bases; bases with no gene match: 11. CDR1 is MDHEN, CDR2 SYDVKM, per germline. CDR3 sequence (DNA): TGTGCCAGCAGTTTCCACCTAAACAGGGGTAGTCAGCCCCAGCATTTT. Amino acid sequence: CASSFHLNRGSQPQHF. Supplemented by reference TRBV28 and TRBJ1-5, the full variable domain reads DVKVTQSSRYLVKRTGEKVFLECVQDMDHENMFWYRQDPGLGLRLIYFSYDVKMKEKGDIPEGYSVSREKKERFSLILESASTNQTSMYLCASSFHLNRGSQPQHFGDGTRLSIL.

The rearrangement links TRBV18 to TRBJ2-7; D perhaps matches TRBD1 (5 bases). This CDR3 has 14 residues. Deletions cut 2 bases from V and 1 base from J, with 9 bases between. Per the germline V gene, CDR1 is KGHSH and CDR2 is LQKENI. The CDR3 spells CASSPTDNSYEQYF. The CDR3 bases are TGTGCCAGCTCACCAACGGACAATTCCTACGAGCAGTACTTC.

This clonotype was counted a few times. The gene calls are TRBV9 and TRBJ2-7; 11 nucleotides align to TRBD2. Germline CDR1 reads SGDLS; CDR2 reads YYNGEE. The CDR3 runs 14 residues. V gave up 5 bases and J gave up 6 bases; unmatched junction bases: 7. The CDR3 DNA reads TGTGCCAGCAGACTAGCGGGAGACCCACCCGAGCAGTACTTC. This encodes CASRLAGDPPEQYF. The variable domain in full, completed from reference TRBV9 and TRBJ2-7, reads DSGVTQTPKHLITATGQRVTLRCSPRSGDLSVYWYQQSLDQGLQFLIQYYNGEERAKGNILERFSAQQFPDLHSELNLSSLELGDSALYFCASRLAGDPPEQYFGPGTRLTVT.

The rearrangement uses TRBV7-9 and TRBJ2-5; D is possibly TRBD1 or TRBD2 (6 bases each). The germline V gene has CDR1 SEHNR and CDR2 FQNEAQ (reference sequence). The CDR3 length is 14 residues. V was shortened by 5 bases and J by 5 bases, with 15 bases between the two germline ends. The CDR3 sequence is CASSRETGRETQYF. CDR3 DNA: TGTGCCAGCAGCAGAGAAACAGGGAGGGAGACCCAGTACTTC.